Listed below are T cell receptor beta chains from one sample, sequenced in a study of a mutant IDH1 vaccine in newly diagnosed glioma. Their antigens remain unidentified. This table comes from immunoSEQ multiplex PCR, and its TCRdb copy is limited to in-frame clones, with some not included. The sample holds 34,000 or so clones; roughly 75% are singletons and the top ten take approximately 11%. The sample consisted of PBMCs, taken from a glioma patient whose treatment included an IDH1 peptide vaccine. Receptors were obtained from a woman in her 40s with glioma. The CDR3 runs from the conserved cysteine through the conserved F or W. D genes are given only for firm matches. Size values are once, few and many counts, or a class for expanded clones, and some rows have none.

v_call	j_call	clone_size	d_call	cdr3_aa	cdr3_nt
TRBV30	TRBJ1-5	NA	NA	CAWGGGVQPQHF	TGTGCCTGGGGAGGTGGGGTTCAGCCCCAGCATTTT
TRBV4-2	TRBJ1-1	NA	NA	CASSPLGDTEAFF	TGTGCCAGCAGCCCCCTAGGTGACACTGAAGCTTTCTTT
TRBV9	TRBJ1-4	NA	NA	CASSVEGWPNEKLFF	TGTGCCAGCAGCGTAGAGGGGTGGCCTAATGAAAAACTGTTTTTT
TRBV27	TRBJ1-5	NA	TRBD1	CASSSRTGGGVQPQHF	TGTGCCAGCAGTTCCCGGACAGGGGGCGGGGTACAGCCCCAGCATTTT
TRBV2	TRBJ1-2	NA	NA	CAVPRAGSTSYGYTF	TGTGCCGTTCCGAGGGCAGGGAGTACGTCCTATGGCTACACCTTC
TRBV15	TRBJ1-2	once	TRBD1	CATSRDWRDRGDYGYTF	TGTGCCACCAGCAGAGATTGGCGGGACAGGGGTGACTATGGCTACACCTTC
TRBV13	TRBJ1-3	NA	NA	CASSFGGKDGNTIYF	TGTGCCAGCAGCTTTGGGGGAAAGGATGGAAACACCATATATTTT
TRBV7-2	TRBJ2-4	NA	NA	CASSLGVNIQYF	TGTGCCAGCAGCTTAGGGGTAAACATTCAGTACTTC
TRBV4-3	TRBJ2-7	NA	NA	CASSQERHLYEQYF	TGCGCCAGCAGCCAAGAACGCCACCTCTACGAGCAGTACTTC
TRBV13	TRBJ1-6	NA	TRBD1	CASSVGDRADSPLHF	TGTGCCAGCAGCGTCGGGGACAGGGCTGATTCACCCCTCCACTTT
TRBV7-6	TRBJ1-5	NA	TRBD1	CASSLGGAQGQPQHF	TGTGCCAGCAGCTTAGGGGGGGCACAGGGGCAGCCCCAGCATTTT
TRBV5-1	TRBJ2-7	NA	TRBD1	CASSFTGTGDEQYF	TGCGCCAGCAGCTTCACCGGGACAGGTGACGAGCAGTACTTC
TRBV11-2	TRBJ2-5	NA	TRBD2	CASTQGLAGEVYQETQYF	TGTGCCAGCACCCAAGGACTAGCGGGGGAGGTGTACCAAGAGACCCAGTACTTC
TRBV7-2	TRBJ1-1	NA	NA	CASSFVGRGRKTEAFF	TGTGCCAGCAGCTTTGTTGGCAGGGGCAGAAAAACTGAAGCTTTCTTT
TRBV7-9	TRBJ1-6	NA	TRBD1	CASRSRDSSSYNSPLHF	TGTGCCAGCAGATCCCGGGACAGCAGCTCCTATAATTCACCCCTCCACTTT
TRBV14	TRBJ1-6	once	NA	CASSQDPPGRSPLHF	TGTGCCAGCAGCCAAGATCCCCCAGGGAGATCACCCCTCCACTTT
TRBV27	TRBJ2-7	NA	NA	CASTAGSYEQYF	TGTGCCAGCACCGCGGGCTCCTACGAGCAGTACTTC
TRBV19	TRBJ1-1	NA	NA	CASSIGGGMNTEAFF	TGTGCCAGTAGTATAGGGGGGGGCATGAACACTGAAGCTTTCTTT
TRBV15	TRBJ2-3	NA	NA	CATSRDIRDTQYF	TGTGCCACCAGCAGAGATATCCGAGATACGCAGTATTTT
TRBV25-1	TRBJ2-6	NA	NA	CASRGSGANVLTF	TGTGCCAGCAGAGGATCTGGGGCCAACGTCCTGACTTTC
TRBV7-3	TRBJ1-6	NA	NA	CASSLVGGGNSPLHF	TGTGCCAGCAGCTTAGTGGGCGGTGGTAATTCACCCCTCCACTTT
TRBV7-2	TRBJ1-4	few	NA	CASSWRQNEKLFF	TGTGCCAGCAGCTGGAGACAGAATGAAAAACTGTTTTTT
TRBV27	TRBJ2-1	once	NA	CASSLGRDPSYNEQFF	TGTGCCAGCAGTTTGGGCCGGGACCCATCCTACAATGAGCAGTTCTTC
TRBV2	TRBJ1-1	once	NA	CASRGISGYTEAFF	TGTGCCAGCAGGGGGATCTCCGGATACACTGAAGCTTTCTTT
TRBV10-3	TRBJ1-6	NA	TRBD1	CASGQGAYNSPLHF	TGTGCCAGCGGACAGGGGGCATATAATTCACCCCTCCACTTT
TRBV14	TRBJ1-1	few	NA	CASSQDPHSLAEAFF	TGTGCCAGCAGCCAAGATCCCCACAGTCTCGCTGAAGCTTTCTTT
TRBV4-2	TRBJ2-1	once	TRBD2	CASSQSRGTNEQFF	TGTGCCAGCAGCCAATCGCGGGGGACCAATGAGCAGTTCTTC
TRBV27	TRBJ2-5	NA	NA	CASSLTGYGQTQYF	TGTGCCAGCAGCCTAACAGGGTATGGACAGACCCAGTACTTC
TRBV5-1	TRBJ2-7	NA	TRBD2	CASSFGWAGQRGFSYEQYF	TGCGCCAGCAGCTTTGGCTGGGCAGGCCAGCGGGGGTTCTCCTACGAGCAGTACTTC
TRBV6-5	TRBJ1-2	NA	TRBD1	CASSSPGQRYGYTF	TGTGCCAGCAGTTCCCCGGGACAGCGGTATGGCTACACCTTC
TRBV19	TRBJ1-2	NA	TRBD1	CASSINRGRPGYTF	TGTGCCAGTAGTATTAACAGGGGGCGTCCCGGCTACACCTTC
TRBV5-5	TRBJ1-5	NA	TRBD1	CASSLDRGKRQPQHF	TGTGCCAGCAGCCTAGACAGGGGAAAACGACAGCCCCAGCATTTT
TRBV4-1	TRBJ1-4	NA	NA	CASSQVWGQLNEKLFF	TGCGCCAGCAGCCAAGTGTGGGGGCAGCTTAATGAAAAACTGTTTTTT
TRBV7-9	TRBJ2-2	NA	NA	CASRRSGELFF	TGTGCCAGCAGGAGGTCGGGGGAGCTGTTTTTT
TRBV29-1	TRBJ1-1	few	NA	CSVPTSGSEGTEAFF	TGCAGCGTTCCTACAAGCGGTTCCGAAGGCACTGAAGCTTTCTTT
TRBV5-6	TRBJ2-7	NA	NA	CASSLGGPDYEQYF	TGTGCCAGCAGCTTGGGAGGACCAGACTACGAGCAGTACTTC
TRBV6-5	TRBJ2-3	NA	TRBD2	CASSYSGTSSDTQYF	TGTGCCAGCAGTTACTCCGGGACTAGTTCAGATACGCAGTATTTT
TRBV9	TRBJ2-3	NA	NA	CASSVKGSPDTQYF	TGTGCCAGCAGCGTAAAAGGGAGCCCAGATACGCAGTATTTT
TRBV5-4	TRBJ1-1	NA	NA	CASSLAGGITEAFF	TGTGCCAGCAGCTTGGCCGGGGGTATCACTGAAGCTTTCTTT
TRBV7-9	TRBJ2-1	NA	NA	CASSWVGSEQFF	TGTGCCAGCAGCTGGGTGGGATCTGAGCAGTTCTTC
TRBV4-3	TRBJ2-5	NA	NA	CASSQDWRGETQYF	TGCGCCAGCAGCCAAGACTGGAGGGGAGAGACCCAGTACTTC
TRBV5-1	TRBJ1-3	NA	TRBD1	CASSPTRGTGGRSGNTIYF	TGCGCCAGCAGCCCGACTCGAGGGACAGGGGGACGGTCTGGAAACACCATATATTTT
TRBV7-2	TRBJ2-5	NA	TRBD1	CASSGGQRFGQETQYF	TGTGCCAGCAGCGGGGGACAGAGGTTTGGGCAAGAGACCCAGTACTTC
TRBV6-1	TRBJ2-7	NA	TRBD2	CASERGGDYEQYF	TGTGCCAGCGAGCGGGGAGGAGATTACGAGCAGTACTTC
TRBV10-1	TRBJ1-1	NA	NA	CASSESVQGRAFF	TGCGCCAGCAGTGAGTCTGTCCAGGGGAGGGCTTTCTTT
TRBV27	TRBJ2-6	NA	TRBD1	CAAQGVRSGANVLTF	TGTGCCGCCCAGGGGGTCCGCTCTGGGGCCAACGTCCTGACTTTC
TRBV6-1	TRBJ1-5	NA	TRBD1	CASSQNPRGQQPQHF	TGTGCCAGCAGTCAAAACCCCAGGGGGCAACAGCCCCAGCATTTT
TRBV18	TRBJ1-6	once	NA	CASSPQTGLVKSPLHF	TGTGCCAGCTCACCACAAACAGGGCTTGTGAAATCACCCCTCCACTTT
TRBV6-5	TRBJ2-2	few	TRBD2	CASSLAGNTGELFF	TGTGCCAGCAGCTTAGCGGGGAACACCGGGGAGCTGTTTTTT
TRBV19	TRBJ1-2	NA	TRBD1	CASSEGQNYGYTF	TGTGCCAGTAGTGAGGGACAGAACTATGGCTACACCTTC
TRBV6-1	TRBJ1-5	NA	NA	CASSEAQGQPQHF	TGTGCCAGCAGTGAAGCGCAGGGGCAGCCCCAGCATTTT